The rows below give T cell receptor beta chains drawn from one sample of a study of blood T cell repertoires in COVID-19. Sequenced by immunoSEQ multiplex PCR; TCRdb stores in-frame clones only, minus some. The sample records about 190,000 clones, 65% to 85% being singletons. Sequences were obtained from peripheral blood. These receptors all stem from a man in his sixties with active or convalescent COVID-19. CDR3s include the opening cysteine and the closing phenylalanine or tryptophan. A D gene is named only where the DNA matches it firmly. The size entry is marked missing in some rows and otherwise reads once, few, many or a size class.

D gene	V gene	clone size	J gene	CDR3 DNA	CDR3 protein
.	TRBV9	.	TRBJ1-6	TGTGCCAGCAGCGTCCGAGGGGGAGGGAGTTCACCCCTCCACTTT	CASSVRGGGSSPLHF
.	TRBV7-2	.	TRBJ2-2	TGTGCCAGCAGCACATACGGGGGGCACACCGGGGAGCTGTTTTTT	CASSTYGGHTGELFF
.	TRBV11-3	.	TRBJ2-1	TGTGCCAGCAGCTTGGGTCTGGGAGGTGAGCAGTTCTTC	CASSLGLGGEQFF
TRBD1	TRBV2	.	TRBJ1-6	TGTGCCAGCAGTACTGACAGGGGTTATAATTCACCCCTCCACTTT	CASSTDRGYNSPLHF
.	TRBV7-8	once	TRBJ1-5	TGTGCCAGCAGCTTGGGCAGGGTGCAACAGCCCCAGCATTTT	CASSLGRVQQPQHF
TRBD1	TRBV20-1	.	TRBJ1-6	TGCAGTGCTAGTGAAGGGACAGCTAATTCACCCCTCCACTTT	CSASEGTANSPLHF
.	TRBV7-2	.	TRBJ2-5	TGTGCCAGCAGCCAAGGACAGTCTCAAGAGACCCAGTACTTC	CASSQGQSQETQYF
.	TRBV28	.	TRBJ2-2	TGTGCCAGCAAGGGGGCCGGGGAGCTGTTTTTT	CASKGAGELFF
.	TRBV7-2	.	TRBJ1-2	TGTGCCAGCAGCGATTCGGGGGGCTACACCTTC	CASSDSGGYTF
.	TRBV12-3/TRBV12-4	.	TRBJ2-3	TGTGCCAGCTCGGCCGAGGACACAGATACGCAGTATTTT	CASSAEDTDTQYF
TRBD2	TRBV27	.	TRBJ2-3	TGTGCCAGCAGTTTAGCGGGAGACACAGATACGCAGTATTTT	CASSLAGDTDTQYF
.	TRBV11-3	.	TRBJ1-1	TGTGCCAGCAGCCTCGGGGGTGGAGAGAACACTGAAGCTTTCTTT	CASSLGGGENTEAFF
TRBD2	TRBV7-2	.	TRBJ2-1	TGTGCCAGCAGCTTTTACGGACTAGGCAACAATGAGCAGTTCTTC	CASSFYGLGNNEQFF
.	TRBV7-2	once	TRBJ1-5	TGTGCCAGCAGCTTAGCAGGGGCAAACCAGCCCCAGCATTTT	CASSLAGANQPQHF
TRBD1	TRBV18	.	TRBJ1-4	TGTGCCAGCTCCTCAGGACAGGGGAGGTTGGATGAAAAACTGTTTTTT	CASSSGQGRLDEKLFF
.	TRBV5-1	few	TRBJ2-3	TGCGCCAGCAGCCGTGCGGGCGGATCCACAGATACGCAGTATTTT	CASSRAGGSTDTQYF
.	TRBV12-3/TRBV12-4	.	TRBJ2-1	TGTGCCAGCAGTTTTAAACGGGGCAATGAGCAGTTCTTC	CASSFKRGNEQFF
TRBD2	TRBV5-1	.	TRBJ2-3	TGCGCCAGCGGGTCCGAGCGGGAGGGCACAGATACGCAGTATTTT	CASGSEREGTDTQYF
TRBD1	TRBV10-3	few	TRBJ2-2	TGTGCCGGATCGGACAGGGCGAACACCGGGGAGCTGTTTTTT	CAGSDRANTGELFF
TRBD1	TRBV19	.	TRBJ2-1	TGTGCCAGTAGTAGGGACAGGGGTTCCTACAATGAGCAGTTCTTC	CASSRDRGSYNEQFF
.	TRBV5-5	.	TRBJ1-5	TGTGCCAGCAGCTTCGGGACAAGTAATCAGCCCCAGCATTTT	CASSFGTSNQPQHF
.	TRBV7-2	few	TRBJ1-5	TGTGCCAGCAGTCGAGACAGTAGCAATCAGCCCCAGCATTTT	CASSRDSSNQPQHF
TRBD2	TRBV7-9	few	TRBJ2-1	TGTGCCAGCAGCCCTCGGACTAGCGGCCACAATGAGCAGTTCTTC	CASSPRTSGHNEQFF
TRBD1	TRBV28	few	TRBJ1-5	TGTGCCAGCCAGGGGGGCAATCAGCCCCAGCATTTT	CASQGGNQPQHF
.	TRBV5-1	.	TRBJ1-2	TGCGCCAGCAGCCCGACAGTTAACTATGGCTACACCTTC	CASSPTVNYGYTF
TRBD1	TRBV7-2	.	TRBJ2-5	TGTGCCAGCAGCCAAGACAGGGGGCTAGGAGCAGCCCAGTACTTC	CASSQDRGLGAAQYF